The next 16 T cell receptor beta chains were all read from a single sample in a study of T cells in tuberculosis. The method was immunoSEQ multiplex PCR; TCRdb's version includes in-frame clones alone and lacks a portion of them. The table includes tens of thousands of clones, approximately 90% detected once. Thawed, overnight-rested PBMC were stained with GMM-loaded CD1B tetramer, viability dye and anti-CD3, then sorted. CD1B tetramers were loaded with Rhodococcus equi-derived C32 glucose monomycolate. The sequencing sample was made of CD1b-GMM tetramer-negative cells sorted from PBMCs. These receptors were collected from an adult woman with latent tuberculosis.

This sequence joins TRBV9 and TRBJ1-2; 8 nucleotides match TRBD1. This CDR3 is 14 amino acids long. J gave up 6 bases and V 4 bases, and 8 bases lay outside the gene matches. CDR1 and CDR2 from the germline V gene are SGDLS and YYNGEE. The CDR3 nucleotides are TGTGCCAGCAGCTCCCGATGGACAGGGAATGGCTACACCTTC. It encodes CASSSRWTGNGYTF.

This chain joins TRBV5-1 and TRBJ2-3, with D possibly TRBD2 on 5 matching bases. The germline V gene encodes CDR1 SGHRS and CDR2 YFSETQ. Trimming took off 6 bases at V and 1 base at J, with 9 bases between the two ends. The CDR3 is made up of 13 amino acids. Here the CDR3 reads CASTPGGTDTQYF. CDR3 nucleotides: TGCGCCAGCACGCCCGGGGGCACAGATACGCAGTATTTT.

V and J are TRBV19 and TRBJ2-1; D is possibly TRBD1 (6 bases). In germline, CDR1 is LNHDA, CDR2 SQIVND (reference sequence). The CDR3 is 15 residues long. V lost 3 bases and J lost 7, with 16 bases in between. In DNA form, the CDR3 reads TGTGCCAGTAGTATGGGGTACAGGGCTCAAAATGAGCAGTTCTTC. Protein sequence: CASSMGYRAQNEQFF.

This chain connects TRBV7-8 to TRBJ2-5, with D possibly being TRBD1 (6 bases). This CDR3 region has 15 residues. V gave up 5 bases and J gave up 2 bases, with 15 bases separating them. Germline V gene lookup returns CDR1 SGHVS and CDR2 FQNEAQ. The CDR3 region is CASSAEGVSQETQYF. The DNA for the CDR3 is TGTGCCAGCAGCGCCGAGGGGGTTTCACAAGAGACCCAGTACTTC.

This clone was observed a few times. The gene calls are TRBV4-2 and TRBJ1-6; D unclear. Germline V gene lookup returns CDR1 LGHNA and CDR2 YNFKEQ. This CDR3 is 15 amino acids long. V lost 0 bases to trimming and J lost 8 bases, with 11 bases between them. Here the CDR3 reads CASSQDPPGYSPLHF. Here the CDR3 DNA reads TGTGCCAGCAGCCAAGACCCCCCAGGATATTCACCCCTCCACTTT.

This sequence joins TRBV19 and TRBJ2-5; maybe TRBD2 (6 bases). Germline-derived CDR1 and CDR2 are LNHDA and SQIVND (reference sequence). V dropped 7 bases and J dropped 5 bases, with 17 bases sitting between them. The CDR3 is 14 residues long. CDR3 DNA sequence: TGTGCCAGTACTGATAGCGGTTCCGGGGAGACCCAGTACTTC. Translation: CASTDSGSGETQYF. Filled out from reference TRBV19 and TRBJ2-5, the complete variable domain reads DGGITQSPKYLFRKEGQNVTLSCEQNLNHDAMYWYRQDPGQGLRLIYYSQIVNDFQKGDIAEGYSVSREKKESFPLTVTSAQKNPTAFYLCASTDSGSGETQYFGPGTRLLVL.

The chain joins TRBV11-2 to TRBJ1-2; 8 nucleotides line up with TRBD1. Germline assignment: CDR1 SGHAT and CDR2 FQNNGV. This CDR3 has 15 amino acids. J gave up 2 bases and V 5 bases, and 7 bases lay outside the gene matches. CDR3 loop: CASSPKTGANYGYTF. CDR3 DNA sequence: TGTGCCAGCAGCCCTAAGACAGGGGCGAACTATGGCTACACCTTC.

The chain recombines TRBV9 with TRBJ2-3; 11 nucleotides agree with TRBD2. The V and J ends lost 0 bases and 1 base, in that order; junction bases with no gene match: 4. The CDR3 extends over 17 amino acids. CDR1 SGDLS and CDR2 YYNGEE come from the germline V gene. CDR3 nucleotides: TGTGCCAGCAGCGTAGCGGGGGGACTAGCGGGCACAGATACGCAGTATTTT. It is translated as CASSVAGGLAGTDTQYF.

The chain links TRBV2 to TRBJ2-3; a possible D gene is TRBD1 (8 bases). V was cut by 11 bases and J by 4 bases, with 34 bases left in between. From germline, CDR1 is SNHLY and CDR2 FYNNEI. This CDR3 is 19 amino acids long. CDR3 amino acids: CAWIGMLEATGGAADTQYF. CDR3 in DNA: TGTGCCTGGATTGGGATGCTGGAGGCCACAGGGGGGGCAGCAGATACGCAGTATTTT.

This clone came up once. In nucleotides, the CDR3 is TGTGCCACCCGGGGGGGCTCCTACGAGCAGTACGTC. It yields the protein CATRGGSYEQYV. The chain uses TRBV10-3 and TRBJ2-7; TRBD2 matches 8 bases. With 10 bases clipped from V and 0 bases from J, the junction kept 2 bases outside the gene matches. The germline V gene encodes CDR1 ENHRY and CDR2 SYGVKD. The CDR3 length is 12 residues.

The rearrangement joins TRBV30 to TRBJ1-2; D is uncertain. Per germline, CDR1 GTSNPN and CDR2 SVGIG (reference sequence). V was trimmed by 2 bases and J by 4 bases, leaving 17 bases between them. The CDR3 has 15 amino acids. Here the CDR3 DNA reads TGTGCCTGGAGTCTTGCGGGGTCGCGGAGCTATGGCTACACCTTC. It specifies CAWSLAGSRSYGYTF. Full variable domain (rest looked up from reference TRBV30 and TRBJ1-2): SQTIHQWPATLVQPVGSPLSLECTVEGTSNPNLYWYRQAAGRGLQLLFYSVGIGQISSEVPQNLSASRPQDRQFILSSKKLLLSDSGFYLCAWSLAGSRSYGYTFGSGTRLTVV.

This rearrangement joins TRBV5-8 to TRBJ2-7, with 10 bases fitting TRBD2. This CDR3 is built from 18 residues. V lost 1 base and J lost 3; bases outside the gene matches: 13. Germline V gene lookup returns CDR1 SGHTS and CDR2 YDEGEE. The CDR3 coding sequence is TGTGCCAGCAGCTTGACTAGTGGTTTAGCGGGGGGAAACTACGAGCAGTACTTC. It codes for CASSLTSGLAGGNYEQYF.

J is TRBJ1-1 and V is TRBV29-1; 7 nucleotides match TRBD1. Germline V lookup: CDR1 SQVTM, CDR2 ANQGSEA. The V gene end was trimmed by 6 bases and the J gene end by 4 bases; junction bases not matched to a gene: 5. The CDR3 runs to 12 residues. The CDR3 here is CSVLTGVTEAFF. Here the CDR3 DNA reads TGCAGCGTGTTAACAGGGGTCACTGAAGCTTTCTTT.

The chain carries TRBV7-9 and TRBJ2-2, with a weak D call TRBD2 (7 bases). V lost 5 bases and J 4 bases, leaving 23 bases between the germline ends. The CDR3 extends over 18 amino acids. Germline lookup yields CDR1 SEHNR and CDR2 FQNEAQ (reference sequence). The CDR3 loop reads CASSPSRGGTPGTGELFF. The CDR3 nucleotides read TGTGCCAGCAGCCCTTCGAGGGGGGGAACCCCCGGCACCGGGGAGCTGTTTTTT.

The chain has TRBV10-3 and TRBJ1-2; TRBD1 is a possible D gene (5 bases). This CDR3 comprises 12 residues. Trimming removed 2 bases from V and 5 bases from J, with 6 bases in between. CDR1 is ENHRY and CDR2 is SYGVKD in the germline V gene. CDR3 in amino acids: CAISEGTYGYTF. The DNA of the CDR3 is TGTGCCATCAGTGAGGGGACTTATGGCTACACCTTC.

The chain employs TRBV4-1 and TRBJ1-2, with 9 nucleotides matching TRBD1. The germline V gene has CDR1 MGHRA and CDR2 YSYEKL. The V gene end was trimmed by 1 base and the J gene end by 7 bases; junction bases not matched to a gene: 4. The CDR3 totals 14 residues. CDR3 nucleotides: TGCGCCAGCAGCCAAGGACAGGGGGATTTTGGCTACACCTTC. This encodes CASSQGQGDFGYTF.